These 24 T cell receptor beta chains originate from one sample sequenced in a study of shared clonotypes between healthy human individuals. Repertoires were generated with immunoSEQ multiplex PCR, while TCRdb's copy carries only in-frame clones and drops some. In the table there are fewer than 1 million clones, around 96% of which are singletons. Positive CCR7 selection of CD45RO-negative cells yielded the naive CD8 cells, and terminally differentiated effector memory CD45RA+ cells were excluded. Specimen: naive CD8+ T cells sorted from blood. These receptors were taken from a man aged 25 to 40 in good health.

The CDR3 region is CASSSSPRCAGYTIYF. DNA of the CDR3: TGTGCCAGCAGCAGTTCCCCCAGATGTGCTGGGTACACCATATATTTT. The chain has TRBV21-1 and TRBJ1-3. TRBV21-1 constitutes a pseudogene. The CDR3 has 16 amino acids.

J is TRBJ2-7 and V is TRBV7-6; D possibly corresponds to TRBD1 (6 bases). V gave up 1 base and J gave up 1 base, with 11 bases separating them. The CDR3 is 15 amino acids. Germline V gives CDR1 SGHVS, CDR2 FNYEAQ. The CDR3 loop reads CASSLGSGTSYEQYF. CDR3 nucleotide sequence: TGTGCCAGCAGCTTAGGGTCAGGGACATCCTACGAGCAGTACTTC.

This clone occurred once. This chain uses TRBV7-9 with TRBJ2-7, with D perhaps TRBD2 (6 bases). CDR1 SEHNR and CDR2 FQNEAQ come from the germline V gene (reference sequence). Trimming pared 5 bases from V and 2 bases from J, leaving 13 bases between. CDR3 length: 14 amino acids. The CDR3 DNA follows: TGTGCCAGCAGCCTGAAGACTAGTCCCTACGAGCAGTACTTC. Its translation: CASSLKTSPYEQYF.

The chain is built from TRBV27 and TRBJ2-5, with D possibly matching TRBD2 (7 bases). The germline gives CDR1 MNHEY, CDR2 SMNVEV (reference sequence). V was trimmed by 3 bases and J by 3 bases, leaving 17 bases between them. The CDR3 sequence is 16 residues long. In DNA form, the CDR3 reads TGTGCCAGCAGTTTTATTGCGGGCGGGGGCGAAGAGACCCAGTACTTC. It specifies CASSFIAGGGEETQYF.

The V and J genes are TRBV28 and TRBJ2-7; unclear D gene. The CDR3 totals 15 residues. V shed 6 bases and J shed 3 bases, with 18 bases lying between them. Germline loops: CDR1 MDHEN, CDR2 SYDVKM. The CDR3 reads CASRTVPNSLYEQYF. CDR3 nucleotide sequence: TGTGCCAGCAGAACGGTTCCGAACAGCCTCTACGAGCAGTACTTC. Variable domain in full (rest from reference TRBV28 and TRBJ2-7): DVKVTQSSRYLVKRTGEKVFLECVQDMDHENMFWYRQDPGLGLRLIYFSYDVKMKEKGDIPEGYSVSREKKERFSLILESASTNQTSMYLCASRTVPNSLYEQYFGPGTRLTVT.

The chain links TRBV28 to TRBJ2-2; tentative D call: TRBD1 (6 bases). V was shortened by 6 bases and J by 8 bases, with 13 bases between the two germline ends. This CDR3 is built from 13 residues. The germline CDR1 and CDR2 sequences are MDHEN and SYDVKM. The CDR3 protein is CASSYRVLGELFF. The CDR3 DNA is TGTGCCAGCAGCTACAGGGTATTGGGGGAGCTGTTTTTT.

J is TRBJ2-3 and V is TRBV5-1; unclear D gene. The CDR3 loop spans 15 amino acids. V was trimmed by 0 bases and J by 4 bases, leaving 12 bases between them. From germline, CDR1 is SGHRS and CDR2 YFSETQ. As DNA, the CDR3 is TGCGCCAGCAGCTTGGCCGGACCTGTACCAGATACGCAGTATTTT. It translates to CASSLAGPVPDTQYF.

Only one count was recorded for this clone. CDR3 DNA: TGTGCCAGCCAGATACTAAGCGGGAGCCCAGATACGCAGTATTTT. Encoded protein: CASQILSGSPDTQYF. The gene calls are TRBV7-9 and TRBJ2-3; TRBD2 agrees at 8 bases. The CDR3 is 15 amino acids. Germline loops: CDR1 SEHNR, CDR2 FQNEAQ (reference sequence). The trim removed 8 bases at V and 4 bases at J, leaving 11 bases unmatched.

V and J are TRBV27 and TRBJ2-7, with 10 bases matching TRBD2. V lost 4 bases and J lost 3; bases outside the gene matches: 6. Germline V gene data show CDR1 as MNHEY and CDR2 as SMNVEV (reference sequence). The CDR3 length is 15 residues. The CDR3 reads CASSSIWTSGYEQYF. The CDR3 bases are TGTGCCAGCAGTTCTATTTGGACTAGCGGCTACGAGCAGTACTTC.

V gene TRBV7-6 combines with J gene TRBJ2-2; tentatively, D is TRBD1 or TRBD2 (6 bases each). V lost 1 base and J 4 bases, leaving 16 bases between the germline ends. The CDR3 sequence is 17 residues long. Germline loops: CDR1 SGHVS, CDR2 FNYEAQ. The CDR3 reads CASSLVLGGGSTGELFF. As DNA, the CDR3 is TGTGCCAGCAGCTTAGTTCTCGGGGGCGGTAGCACCGGGGAGCTGTTTTTT.

The rearrangement uses TRBV27 and TRBJ2-1, with 13 bases aligning to TRBD2. This CDR3 region has 14 residues. V lost 6 bases and J lost 7; bases outside the gene matches: 3. Germline CDR1 is MNHEY and CDR2 is SMNVEV (reference sequence). The CDR3 spells CASRWGLAGNEQFF. The CDR3, as DNA: TGTGCCAGCAGGTGGGGACTAGCGGGAAATGAGCAGTTCTTC.

The V gene is TRBV10-3, the J gene TRBJ2-7; 7 bases match TRBD1. Germline V gene lookup returns CDR1 ENHRY and CDR2 SYGVKD. The trim removed 7 bases at V and 7 bases at J, leaving 10 bases unmatched. The CDR3 loop spans 13 amino acids. The CDR3 sequence: CAIKRDSEDEQYF. For the CDR3, the DNA is TGTGCCATCAAAAGGGACAGCGAGGATGAGCAGTACTTC.

The chain combines TRBV19 with TRBJ1-5; tentative D call: TRBD1 (6 bases). Germline V gene data show CDR1 as LNHDA and CDR2 as SQIVND (reference sequence). Trimming removed 5 bases at V and 2 bases at J, with 16 bases between. The CDR3 has 16 residues. The CDR3 nucleotides read TGTGCCAGTAGTTTAACAGGGAGGGAACGCAATCAGCCCCAGCATTTT. It specifies CASSLTGRERNQPQHF.

The V and J genes are TRBV6-1 and TRBJ2-7, with D perhaps TRBD1 (6 bases). This CDR3 is built from 15 residues. In germline, CDR1 is MNHNS, CDR2 SASEGT. Trimming removed 8 bases at V and 3 bases at J, with 20 bases between. The CDR3 spells CASGDDRLRLYEQYF. The CDR3 DNA follows: TGTGCCAGCGGGGACGACAGGCTCAGGCTCTACGAGCAGTACTTC.

The chain has TRBV25-1 and TRBJ2-1, with D possibly being TRBD1 (6 bases). The germline V gene has CDR1 MGHDK and CDR2 SYGVNS. Trimming removed 3 bases from V and 7 bases from J, with 13 bases in between. The CDR3 has 14 amino acids. The CDR3 reads CASSDLLQGNEQFF. The CDR3 DNA sequence: TGTGCCAGCAGTGACCTACTCCAGGGGAATGAGCAGTTCTTC.

This chain connects TRBV27 to TRBJ2-7; 7 positions match TRBD1. V dropped 2 bases and J dropped 4; count of bases not matched to a gene: 5. From germline, CDR1 is MNHEY and CDR2 SMNVEV (reference sequence). CDR3 size: 14 residues. CDR3: CASSLTRQGYEQYF. In DNA, the CDR3 is TGTGCCAGCAGTTTAACGAGACAGGGATACGAGCAGTACTTC.

The rearrangement joins TRBV7-2 to TRBJ2-7, with D possibly called TRBD1 or TRBD2 (6 bases each). This CDR3 is 14 amino acids long. V lost 6 bases and J lost 0, with 12 bases in between. The germline V gene encodes CDR1 SGHTA and CDR2 FQGNSA. CDR3 DNA sequence: TGTGCCAGCAGAGGGGGGTCAACCTCCTACGAGCAGTACTTC. This translates into CASRGGSTSYEQYF.

The J gene is TRBJ2-3, the V gene TRBV6-5; D is uncertain. Trimming removed 5 bases from V and 7 bases from J, with 10 bases in between. The CDR3 is 12 amino acids. CDR1 and CDR2 from the germline V gene are MNHEY and SVGAGI. The CDR3 DNA reads as TGTGCCAGCAGTCCCAATCGGAATACGCAGTATTTT. Amino acids: CASSPNRNTQYF.

The gene calls are TRBV4-3 and TRBJ1-4; 7 bases are shared with TRBD1. The junction had 9 bases not matched to a gene; V was cut back by 0 bases and J by 8 bases. Germline V gene data show CDR1 as LGHNA and CDR2 as YSLEER. The CDR3 sequence is 16 residues long. The DNA for the CDR3 is TGCGCCAGCAGCCAAGATAAGACAGGGTGGCAGGAAAAACTGTTTTTT. Translating it yields CASSQDKTGWQEKLFF.

The V call is TRBV19, the J call TRBJ2-1; D is uncertain. Germline V gene sequence: CDR1 LNHDA, CDR2 SQIVND (reference sequence). This CDR3 region has 15 residues. V gave up 1 base and J gave up 2 bases, with 9 bases separating them. For the CDR3, the DNA is TGTGCCAGTAGTATAGGCGAAAACGCCTACAATGAGCAGTTCTTC. Amino acid sequence: CASSIGENAYNEQFF.

This clone has just a few counts. The chain combines TRBV27 with TRBJ1-2; 8 bases are a match to TRBD1. Looked up from germline, CDR1 is MNHEY and CDR2 is SMNVEV (reference sequence). CDR3 size: 15 residues. V dropped 2 bases and J dropped 6; count of bases not matched to a gene: 8. CDR3 coding DNA: TGTGCCAGCAGTTTAGTTTTGGGACAGGCGGATGGCTACACCTTC. Amino acids: CASSLVLGQADGYTF.

This clone was found a few times. This sequence joins TRBV7-9 and TRBJ2-7; D perhaps matches TRBD1 (6 bases). V dropped 5 bases and J dropped 3 bases, with 17 bases sitting between them. Germline CDR1 SEHNR, CDR2 FQNEAQ (reference sequence). The CDR3 is 15 amino acids. CDR3: CASSPLKGDYYEQYF. The CDR3 DNA reads TGTGCCAGCAGCCCCCTGAAGGGGGATTACTACGAGCAGTACTTC. The whole variable domain, filled in from reference TRBV7-9 and TRBJ2-7, reads DTGVSQNPRHKITKRGQNVTFRCDPISEHNRLYWYRQTLGQGPEFLTYFQNEAQLEKSRLLSDRFSAERPKGSFSTLEIQRTEQGDSAMYLCASSPLKGDYYEQYFGPGTRLTVT.

The rearrangement links TRBV5-1 to TRBJ2-3, with 12 nucleotides matching TRBD1. Germline V gene sequence: CDR1 SGHRS, CDR2 YFSETQ. The CDR3 totals 20 residues. V lost 1 base and J lost 3; bases outside the gene matches: 15. In nucleotides, the CDR3 is TGCGCCAGCAGCTTGCCCCCCTTCGGGACAGGGGGCGCAGTGACAGATACGCAGTATTTT. Translated, it gives CASSLPPFGTGGAVTDTQYF.

With regard to this clone: This sample includes further DNA sequences coding for the same CDR3. The CDR3 protein is CASSSGSSYEQYF. In nucleotides, the CDR3 is TGTGCCAGCAGTAGCGGGTCCTCCTACGAGCAGTACTTC. The rearrangement links TRBV27 to TRBJ2-7; weak D call: TRBD2 (6 bases). Germline V lookup: CDR1 MNHEY, CDR2 SMNVEV (reference sequence). V dropped 5 bases and J dropped 0 bases, with 8 bases sitting between them. The CDR3 runs to 13 residues.